Only a few counts were recorded for the clone carrying this T cell receptor (beta chain). As yet, its antigen is unknown. The memory fraction was CD4+CD45RO+CD25- cells. CDR1 SGHRS and CDR2 YFSETQ come from the germline V gene. V was shortened by 2 bases and J by 3 bases, with 9 bases between the two germline ends. The CDR3 totals 14 residues. Study results and limitations: In terms of TCR gene usage, tumor memory CD4+ T cells clustered together with blood and lymph node memory CD4+ cells, as well as with lymph node naive CD4+ cells.

Semi-nested PCR with Nested Universal Primer A followed constant-region reverse priming of full-length variable regions. A single record per CDR3 protein comes from TCRdb applying MiXCR to the 5' RACE reads. This sample has more than 40,000 distinct CDR3 sequences, with roughly 27% found just once. The V and J genes are TRBV5-1 and TRBJ2-1; D is possibly TRBD2 (6 bases). The sequenced sample was memory CD4+ T cells sorted from a lymph node. Stated subset: memory CD4+ T cells, CD4+CD45RO+CD25-. The clonotype was recovered from a female donor with breast cancer. CDR3 DNA: TGCGCCAGCAGCTTTCCGGGACTCTACAATGAGCAGTTCTTC. Protein: CASSFPGLYNEQFF.